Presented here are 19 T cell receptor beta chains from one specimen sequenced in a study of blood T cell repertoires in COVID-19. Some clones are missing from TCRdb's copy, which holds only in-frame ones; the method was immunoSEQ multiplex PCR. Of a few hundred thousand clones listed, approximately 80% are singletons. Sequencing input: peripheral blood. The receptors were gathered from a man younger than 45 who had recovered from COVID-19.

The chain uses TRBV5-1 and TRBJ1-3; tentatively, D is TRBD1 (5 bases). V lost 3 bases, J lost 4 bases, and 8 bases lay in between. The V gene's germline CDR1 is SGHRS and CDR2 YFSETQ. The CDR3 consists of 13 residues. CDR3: CASSSYRGNTIYF. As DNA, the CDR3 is TGCGCCAGCAGCTCCTACAGGGGAAACACCATATATTTT.

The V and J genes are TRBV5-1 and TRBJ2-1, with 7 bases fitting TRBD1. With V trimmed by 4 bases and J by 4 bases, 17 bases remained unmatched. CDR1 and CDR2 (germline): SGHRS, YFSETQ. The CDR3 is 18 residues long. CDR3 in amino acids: CASSRWTGGPTTYNEQFF. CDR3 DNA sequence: TGCGCCAGCAGCCGCTGGACAGGCGGGCCGACGACATACAATGAGCAGTTCTTC.

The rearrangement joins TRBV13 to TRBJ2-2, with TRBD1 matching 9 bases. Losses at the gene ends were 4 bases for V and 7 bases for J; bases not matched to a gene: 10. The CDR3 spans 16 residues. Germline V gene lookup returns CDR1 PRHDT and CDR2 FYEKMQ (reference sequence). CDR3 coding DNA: TGTGCCAGCAGCTCCCGGACAGGGGAAGGGTACGGGGAGCTGTTTTTT. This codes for CASSSRTGEGYGELFF.

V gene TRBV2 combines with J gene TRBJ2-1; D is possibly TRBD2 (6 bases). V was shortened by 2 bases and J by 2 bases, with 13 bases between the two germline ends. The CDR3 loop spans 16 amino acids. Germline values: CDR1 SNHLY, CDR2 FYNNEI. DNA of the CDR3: TGTGCCAGCAGTGAATCTGGGCGGGATCCCTACAATGAGCAGTTCTTC. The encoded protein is CASSESGRDPYNEQFF.

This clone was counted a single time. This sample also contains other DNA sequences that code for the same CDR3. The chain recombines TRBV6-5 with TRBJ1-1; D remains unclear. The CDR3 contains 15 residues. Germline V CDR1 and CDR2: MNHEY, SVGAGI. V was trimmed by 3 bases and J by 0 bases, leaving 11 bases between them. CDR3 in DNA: TGTGCCAGCAGTTATTACCAGGTCATGAACACTGAAGCTTTCTTT. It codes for CASSYYQVMNTEAFF.

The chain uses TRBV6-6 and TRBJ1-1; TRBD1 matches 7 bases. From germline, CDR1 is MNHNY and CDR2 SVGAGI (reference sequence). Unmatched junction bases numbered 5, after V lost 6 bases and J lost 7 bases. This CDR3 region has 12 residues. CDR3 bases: TGTGCCAGCAGCACAGGGGAGTATGAAGCTTTCTTT. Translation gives CASSTGEYEAFF.

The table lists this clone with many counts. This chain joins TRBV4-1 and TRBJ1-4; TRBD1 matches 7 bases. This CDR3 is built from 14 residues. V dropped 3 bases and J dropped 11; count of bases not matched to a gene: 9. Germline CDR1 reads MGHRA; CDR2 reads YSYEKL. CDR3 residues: CASSQTTGMEKLFF. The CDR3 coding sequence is TGCGCCAGCAGCCAGACGACAGGGATGGAGAAACTGTTTTTT.

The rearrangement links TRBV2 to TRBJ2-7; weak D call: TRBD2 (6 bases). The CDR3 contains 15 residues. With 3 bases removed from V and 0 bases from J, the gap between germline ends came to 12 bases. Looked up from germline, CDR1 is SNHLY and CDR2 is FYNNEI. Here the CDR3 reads CASSDSGRSSYEQYV. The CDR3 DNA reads TGTGCCAGCAGTGATTCGGGGAGGAGCTCCTACGAGCAGTACGTC.

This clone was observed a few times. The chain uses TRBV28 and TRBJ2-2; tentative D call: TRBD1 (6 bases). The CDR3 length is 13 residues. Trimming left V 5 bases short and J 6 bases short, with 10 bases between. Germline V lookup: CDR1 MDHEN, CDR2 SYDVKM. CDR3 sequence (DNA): TGTGCCAGCAGTAACAGGGAAGCCGGGGAGCTGTTTTTT. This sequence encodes CASSNREAGELFF.

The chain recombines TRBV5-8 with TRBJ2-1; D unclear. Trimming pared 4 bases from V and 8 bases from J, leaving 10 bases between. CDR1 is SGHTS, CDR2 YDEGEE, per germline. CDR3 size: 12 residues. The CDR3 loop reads CASSISTDEQFF. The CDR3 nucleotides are TGTGCCAGCAGCATTAGCACTGATGAGCAGTTCTTC.

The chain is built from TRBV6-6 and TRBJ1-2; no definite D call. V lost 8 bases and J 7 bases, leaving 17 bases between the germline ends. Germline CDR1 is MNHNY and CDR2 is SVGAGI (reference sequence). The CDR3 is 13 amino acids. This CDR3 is CASSYEGSGGYTF. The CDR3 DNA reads TGTGCCAGCTCTTACGAGGGTTCGGGTGGCTACACCTTC.

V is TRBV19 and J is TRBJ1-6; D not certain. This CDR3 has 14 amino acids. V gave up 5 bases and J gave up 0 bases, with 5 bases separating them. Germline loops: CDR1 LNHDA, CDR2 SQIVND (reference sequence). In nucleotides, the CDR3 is TGTGCCAGTAGTCTAAGCTCCTATAATTCACCCCTCCACTTT. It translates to CASSLSSYNSPLHF.

For the CDR3, the DNA is TGCGCCAGCAGCGCGGACAGTACTAATGAAAAACTGTTTTTT. It specifies CASSADSTNEKLFF. The gene calls are TRBV5-1 and TRBJ1-4; perhaps TRBD1 as D (6 bases). The V gene's germline CDR1 is SGHRS and CDR2 YFSETQ. Trimming removed 4 bases at V and 2 bases at J, with 9 bases between. The CDR3 loop spans 14 amino acids.

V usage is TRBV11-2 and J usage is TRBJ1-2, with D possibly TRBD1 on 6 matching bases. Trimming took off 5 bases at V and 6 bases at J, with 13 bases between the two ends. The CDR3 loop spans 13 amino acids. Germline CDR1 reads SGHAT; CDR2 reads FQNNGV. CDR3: CASSPQTGNGYTF. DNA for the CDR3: TGTGCCAGCAGCCCCCAGACAGGAAATGGCTACACCTTC.

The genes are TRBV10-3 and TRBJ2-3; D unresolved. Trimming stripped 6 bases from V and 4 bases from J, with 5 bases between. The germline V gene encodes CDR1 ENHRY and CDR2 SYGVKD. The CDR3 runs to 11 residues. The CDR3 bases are TGTGCCATCAGGTCCGCAGATACGCAGTATTTT. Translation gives CAIRSADTQYF.

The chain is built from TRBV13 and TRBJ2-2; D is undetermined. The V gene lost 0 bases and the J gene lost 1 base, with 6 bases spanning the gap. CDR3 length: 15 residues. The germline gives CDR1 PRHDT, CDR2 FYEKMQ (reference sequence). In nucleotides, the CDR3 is TGTGCCAGCAGCTTAGGTACAGTGAACACCGGGGAGCTGTTTTTT. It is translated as CASSLGTVNTGELFF.

The CDR3 sequence is CASSIRPRTGGSYNEQFF. CDR3 coding DNA: TGTGCCAGTAGTATTCGGCCACGGACAGGGGGCTCCTACAATGAGCAGTTCTTC. The chain combines TRBV19 with TRBJ2-1, with TRBD1 matching over 10 bases. Trimming removed 3 bases from V and 0 bases from J; junction bases left unmatched: 8. Germline V CDR1 and CDR2: LNHDA, SQIVND (reference sequence). This CDR3 is 18 amino acids long.

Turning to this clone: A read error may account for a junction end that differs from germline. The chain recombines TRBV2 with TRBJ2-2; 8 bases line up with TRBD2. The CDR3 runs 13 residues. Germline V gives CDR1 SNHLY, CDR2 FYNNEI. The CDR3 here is CASSDARAGEVFF. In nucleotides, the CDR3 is TGTGCCAGCAGTGACGCACGAGCGGGGGAGGTGTTTTTT.

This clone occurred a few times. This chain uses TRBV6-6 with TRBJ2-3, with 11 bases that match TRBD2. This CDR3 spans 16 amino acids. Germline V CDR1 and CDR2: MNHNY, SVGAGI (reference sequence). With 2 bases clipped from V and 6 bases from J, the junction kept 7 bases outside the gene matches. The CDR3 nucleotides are TGTGCCAGCAGTTACCCGGGGGGACTAGCGGTCGATACGCAGTATTTT. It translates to CASSYPGGLAVDTQYF.